The rows below give T cell receptor beta chains drawn from one sample of a study of beta chain features in type 1 diabetes. Profiling relied on immunoSEQ multiplex PCR, and the TCRdb table lists in-frame clones only, not all of them. The sample consists of 160,000 or so clones, approximately 9.1% of them appearing once. The sample taken for sequencing was central memory CD4+ T cells from blood. The receptors shown here come from a woman between 18 and 29 years old in good health. The CDR3 runs from the conserved cysteine through the conserved F or W. The D gene is left open where the match is weak. Clone sizes are given selectively: once, few, many, or a class where the clone is expanded.

few	TRBV27	TRBJ1-5	.	CASSFGGGDQPQHF	TGTGCCAGCAGTTTTGGGGGCGGAGACCAGCCCCAGCATTTT
few	TRBV6-5	TRBJ1-2	TRBD1	CASSYDRDRGPYTF	TGTGCCAGCAGTTACGACAGGGACCGAGGCCCCTACACCTTC
few	TRBV2	TRBJ2-5	TRBD1	CASNDGQGRETQYF	TGTGCCAGCAATGACGGACAGGGCAGAGAGACCCAGTACTTC
.	TRBV4-1	TRBJ1-3	TRBD1	CASSLLQGASGNTIYF	TGTGCCAGCAGCCTACTACAGGGGGCGAGTGGAAACACCATATATTTT
.	TRBV18	TRBJ1-2	TRBD1	CASSPDRGPGYGYTF	TGTGCCAGCTCACCCGACAGGGGGCCGGGCTATGGCTACACCTTC
few	TRBV5-1	TRBJ2-3	TRBD1	CASSPGQEALRQYF	TGCGCCAGCAGCCCTGGACAGGAAGCCCTTAGGCAGTATTTT
.	TRBV5-1	TRBJ2-3	TRBD1	CASSADSRGGVGTQYF	TGCGCCAGCAGCGCGGATAGTAGAGGGGGCGTGGGTACGCAGTATTTT
few	TRBV7-2	TRBJ1-2	.	CASTPQGWGGYTF	TGTGCCAGCACCCCCCAGGGTTGGGGTGGCTACACCTTC
.	TRBV6-1	TRBJ1-1	TRBD1	CASTEQGPQGEAFF	TGTGCCAGCACCGAACAGGGGCCCCAAGGTGAAGCTTTCTTT
few	TRBV7-9	TRBJ1-1	.	CASSPYRRRDEAFF	TGTGCCAGCAGCCCGTACAGGAGAAGGGATGAAGCTTTCTTT
.	TRBV5-1	TRBJ1-1	TRBD1	CASRQTGDEAFF	TGCGCCAGCAGGCAGACAGGGGATGAAGCTTTCTTT
many	TRBV29-1	TRBJ1-4	TRBD1	CSVKTGSNEKLFF	TGCAGCGTTAAGACAGGGTCGAATGAAAAACTGTTTTTT
few	TRBV14	TRBJ2-7	.	CASSQDRRTSYSYEQYF	TGTGCCAGCAGCCAAGATAGGAGGACCTCTTACTCCTACGAGCAGTACTTC
.	TRBV9	TRBJ2-1	.	CASSVGGGSYNEQFF	TGTGCCAGCAGCGTTGGAGGAGGGTCCTACAATGAGCAGTTCTTC
few	TRBV11-1	TRBJ2-3	.	CASSSQNRGATDTQYF	TGTGCCAGCAGCTCCCAAAATCGGGGGGCCACAGATACGCAGTATTTT
.	TRBV7-2	TRBJ1-2	TRBD1	CASSRPGGGGNYGYTF	TGTGCCAGCAGCCGACCAGGAGGGGGCGGGAACTATGGCTACACCTTC
few	TRBV9	TRBJ2-5	TRBD2	CASSVVPSGAQETQYF	TGTGCCAGCAGCGTAGTGCCTAGCGGGGCCCAAGAGACCCAGTACTTC
.	TRBV10-2	TRBJ2-7	TRBD1	CASSGRQGGNEQYF	TGCGCCAGCAGTGGCCGACAGGGGGGCAACGAGCAGTACTTC
.	TRBV30	TRBJ1-5	TRBD1	CAWSRGGGGGQPQHF	TGTGCCTGGAGCCGGGGGGGAGGGGGCGGTCAGCCCCAGCATTTT
.	TRBV9	TRBJ2-3	.	CASNPDRGLDTQYF	TGTGCCAGCAACCCCGATAGAGGGCTAGATACGCAGTATTTT
.	TRBV4-2	TRBJ2-1	.	CASSQEGGRVRAGNEQFF	TGTGCCAGCAGCCAAGAGGGGGGCCGGGTGCGAGCGGGGAATGAGCAGTTCTTC
.	TRBV19	TRBJ2-1	.	CASSNEPSYNEQFF	TGTGCCAGTAGCAACGAACCGAGCTACAATGAGCAGTTCTTC
few	TRBV6-1	TRBJ1-2	.	CASSEGRGIQDNGYTF	TGTGCCAGCAGTGAAGGAAGGGGGATTCAGGATAATGGCTACACCTTC
.	TRBV2	TRBJ1-6	TRBD1	CASSGQGSPLHF	TGTGCCAGCAGTGGACAGGGTTCACCCCTCCACTTT
few	TRBV18	TRBJ2-4	.	CASSLTGTPNHIQYF	TGTGCCAGCTCACTAACCGGGACTCCCAACCACATTCAGTACTTC
.	TRBV9	TRBJ1-4	.	CASSVGIREGEKLFF	TGTGCCAGCAGCGTAGGGATCAGGGAAGGAGAAAAACTGTTTTTT
few	TRBV9	TRBJ2-1	TRBD2	CASSPLGLAPYNEQFF	TGTGCCAGCAGCCCACTTGGACTAGCCCCCTACAATGAGCAGTTCTTC
.	TRBV18	TRBJ2-7	TRBD2	CASSWGAGGPYEQYF	TGTGCCAGCTCTTGGGGAGCGGGAGGGCCCTACGAGCAGTACTTC